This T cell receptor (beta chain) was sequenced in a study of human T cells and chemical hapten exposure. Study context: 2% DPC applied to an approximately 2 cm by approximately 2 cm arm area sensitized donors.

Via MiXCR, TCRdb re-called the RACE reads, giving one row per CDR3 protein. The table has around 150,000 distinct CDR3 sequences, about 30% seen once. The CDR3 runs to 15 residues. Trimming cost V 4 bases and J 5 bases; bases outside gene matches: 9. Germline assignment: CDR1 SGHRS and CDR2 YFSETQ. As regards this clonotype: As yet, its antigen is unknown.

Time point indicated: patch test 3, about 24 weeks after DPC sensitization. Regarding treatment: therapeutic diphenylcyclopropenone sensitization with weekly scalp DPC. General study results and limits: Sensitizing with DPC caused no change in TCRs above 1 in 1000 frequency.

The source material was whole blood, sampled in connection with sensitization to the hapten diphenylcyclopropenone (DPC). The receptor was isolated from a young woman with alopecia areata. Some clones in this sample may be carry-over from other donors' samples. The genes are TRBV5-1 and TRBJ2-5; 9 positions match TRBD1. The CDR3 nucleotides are TGCGCCAGCAGCCTACAGGGGGCAGGGTCTGAGACCCAGTACTTC. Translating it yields CASSLQGAGSETQYF.